This is a list of T cell receptor beta chains from one sample in a study of blood T cell repertoires in COVID-19. Assay: immunoSEQ multiplex PCR; the TCRdb copy retains only in-frame clones and omits some. The sample has about 100,000 clones, about four fifths seen once. The material sequenced was peripheral blood. The receptors were sampled from a woman aged 80 or over with active or convalescent COVID-19. Each CDR3 is given with its conserved first and last residue. The D gene is left open where the match is weak. Expanded clones are given a class, and other clones once, few, many or no size at all.

d_gene	abundance	v_gene	j_gene	CDR3aa	CDR3nt
-	-	TRBV10-3	TRBJ1-6	CAISDGRGEYSPLHF	TGTGCCATCAGTGATGGGAGGGGGGAATATTCACCCCTCCACTTT
TRBD2	-	TRBV7-4	TRBJ2-3	CASSFSLAGGADTQYF	TGTGCCAGCAGCTTCTCTCTAGCGGGGGGGGCAGATACGCAGTATTTT
-	-	TRBV15	TRBJ2-5	CATSRDLEIQETQYF	TGTGCCACCAGCAGAGATCTGGAGATCCAAGAGACCCAGTACTTC
-	-	TRBV28	TRBJ2-2	CATHKGVTGELFF	TGTGCCACCCACAAGGGGGTCACCGGGGAGCTGTTTTTT
-	-	TRBV5-1	TRBJ2-2	CASSIRENPFVPGELFF	TGCGCCAGCAGCATCCGGGAAAACCCTTTTGTTCCCGGGGAGCTGTTTTTT
-	-	TRBV9	TRBJ1-6	CASSVAPRDNSPLHF	TGTGCCAGCAGCGTAGCCCCCAGGGATAATTCACCCCTCCACTTT
TRBD2	-	TRBV18	TRBJ2-3	CASSHSGTSRDTQYF	TGTGCCAGCTCACACTCCGGGACTAGTCGAGATACGCAGTATTTT
TRBD1	-	TRBV18	TRBJ1-5	CASSPLGDRGNQPQHF	TGTGCCAGCTCACCACTAGGAGACAGGGGCAATCAGCCCCAGCATTTT
-	-	TRBV7-9	TRBJ1-1	CASSFKGPRGTEAFF	TGTGCCAGCAGCTTCAAGGGCCCTCGAGGGACTGAAGCTTTCTTT
TRBD2	-	TRBV10-3	TRBJ2-1	CAISELTSGSIFSGEQFF	TGTGCCATCAGTGAGTTGACTAGCGGGAGTATATTTTCGGGTGAGCAGTTCTTC
-	-	TRBV10-1	TRBJ2-2	CASRPGQTASNTGELFF	TGCGCCAGCAGACCCGGACAGACCGCTTCGAACACCGGGGAGCTGTTTTTT
TRBD1	-	TRBV3-1/TRBV3-2	TRBJ2-5	CASSQGTGGVKTQYF	TGTGCCAGCAGCCAGGGGACAGGGGGCGTAAAGACCCAGTACTTC
TRBD1	-	TRBV7-3	TRBJ2-2	CASSRGQGLTGELFF	TGTGCCAGCAGCCGTGGACAGGGGCTCACCGGGGAGCTGTTTTTT
TRBD1	-	TRBV7-3	TRBJ1-1	CASSLSPGQLRVTEAFF	TGTGCCAGCAGCTTATCCCCGGGACAGCTTAGGGTCACTGAAGCTTTCTTT
TRBD2	-	TRBV24-1	TRBJ2-2	CATSPRTSVNTGELFF	TGTGCCACCAGCCCTAGGACTAGCGTGAACACCGGGGAGCTGTTTTTT
TRBD2	once	TRBV10-1	TRBJ2-3	CASSVGARTSGSPDTQYF	TGCGCCAGCAGTGTAGGGGCTAGGACTAGCGGGAGCCCAGATACGCAGTATTTT
TRBD1	-	TRBV2	TRBJ2-7	CASRFSWDSSYEQYF	TGTGCCAGCAGATTCTCCTGGGACAGCTCCTACGAGCAGTACTTC
TRBD1	-	TRBV5-5	TRBJ1-6	CASSSDRGNSPLHF	TGTGCCAGCAGCTCTGACAGGGGAAATTCACCCCTCCACTTT
-	-	TRBV5-1	TRBJ1-1	CASSFSGFTNTEAFF	TGCGCCAGCAGCTTTTCAGGGTTTACGAACACTGAAGCTTTCTTT
-	-	TRBV7-2	TRBJ2-1	CASSLASSGQFF	TGTGCCAGCAGCTTAGCGTCCTCGGGGCAGTTCTTC
TRBD2	-	TRBV19	TRBJ2-7	CASSPGGGLYEQYF	TGTGCCAGTAGTCCCGGGGGGGGGCTTTACGAGCAGTACTTC
TRBD2	-	TRBV5-4	TRBJ2-7	CASSFGGVSSYEQYF	TGTGCCAGCAGCTTTGGGGGGGTAAGCTCCTACGAGCAGTACTTC
TRBD2	once	TRBV14	TRBJ2-1	CASSQVLLLGLREAYNEQFF	TGTGCCAGCAGCCAAGTACTCCTTTTAGGCCTGCGGGAGGCGTACAATGAGCAGTTCTTC
-	once	TRBV30	TRBJ1-2	CAWSVVTPDTPDYGYTF	TGTGCCTGGAGTGTAGTGACCCCGGACACGCCTGACTATGGCTACACCTTC
TRBD1	-	TRBV28	TRBJ2-6	CASTDRGLSGANVLTF	TGTGCCAGCACCGACAGGGGGCTCTCTGGGGCCAACGTCCTGACTTTC
-	once	TRBV30	TRBJ1-2	CAWSETGGYTF	TGTGCCTGGAGTGAGACAGGAGGCTACACCTTC
TRBD1	-	TRBV30	TRBJ2-7	CAWSRGQAHYEQYF	TGTGCCTGGAGTAGAGGACAGGCCCACTACGAGCAGTACTTC
TRBD2	-	TRBV7-3	TRBJ2-2	CASSLLAGGPDTGELFF	TGTGCCAGCAGCCTACTAGCGGGAGGGCCCGACACCGGGGAGCTGTTTTTT
-	-	TRBV24-1	TRBJ1-1	CATSEDSLAEAFF	TGTGCCACCAGTGAGGACAGTCTCGCTGAAGCTTTCTTT
-	few	TRBV7-2	TRBJ1-1	CASSVQENTEAFF	TGTGCCAGCAGCGTACAGGAGAACACTGAAGCTTTCTTT
-	-	TRBV15	TRBJ1-2	CATSRELSYGYTF	TGTGCCACCAGCAGAGAGTTATCCTATGGCTACACCTTC
-	-	TRBV20-1	TRBJ1-2	CRRTGDGYTF	TGCAGGCGGACTGGGGATGGCTACACCTTC
TRBD1	-	TRBV24-1	TRBJ2-7	CATGTGVSYEQYF	TGTGCCACGGGGACAGGGGTCTCCTACGAGCAGTACTTC
TRBD1	few	TRBV30	TRBJ1-4	CAWRPRYRGPNEKLFF	TGTGCCTGGAGACCTCGATACAGGGGCCCTAATGAAAAACTGTTTTTT